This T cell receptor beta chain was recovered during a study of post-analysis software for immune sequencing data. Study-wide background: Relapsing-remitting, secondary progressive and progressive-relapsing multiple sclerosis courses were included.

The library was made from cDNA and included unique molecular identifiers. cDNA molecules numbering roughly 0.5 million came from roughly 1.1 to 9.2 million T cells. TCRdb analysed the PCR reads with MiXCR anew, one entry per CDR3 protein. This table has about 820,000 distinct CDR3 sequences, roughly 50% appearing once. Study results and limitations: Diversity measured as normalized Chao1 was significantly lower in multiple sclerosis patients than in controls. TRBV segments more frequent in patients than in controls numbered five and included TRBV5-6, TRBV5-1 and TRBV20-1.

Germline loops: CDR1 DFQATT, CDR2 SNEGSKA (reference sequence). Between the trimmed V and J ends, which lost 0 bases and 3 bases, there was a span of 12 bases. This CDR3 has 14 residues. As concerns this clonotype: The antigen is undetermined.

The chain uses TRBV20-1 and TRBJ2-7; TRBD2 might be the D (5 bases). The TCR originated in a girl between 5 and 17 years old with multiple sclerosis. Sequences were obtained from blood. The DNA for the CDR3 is TGCAGTGCTAGAGATCCCGGACTGATCTACGAGCAGTACTTC. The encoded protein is CSARDPGLIYEQYF.